This is a list of T cell receptor beta chains from one sample in a study of molecular identifiers for immune sequencing clone quantification. From the PCR reads, TCRdb called clonotypes with MiXCR, one entry per CDR3 protein. The data hold 400,000 to 600,000 distinct CDR3 sequences, with roughly a fifth observed a single time. The source material was naive CD8+ T cells from blood, with Jurkat cell RNA spiked in. The receptor set was obtained from a human donor in good health. Some libraries in this study had Jurkat cell RNA spiked in. The CDR3 runs from the conserved cysteine through the conserved F or W. The D gene is left open where the match is weak. Only some rows state a clone size, as once, few, many or a class for expanded clones.

d_gene: NA; j_gene: TRBJ1-4; v_gene: TRBV30; abundance: few; CDR3nt: TGTGCCTGGAGTCCCCCGGTTAATGAAAAACTGTTTTTT; CDR3aa: CAWSPPVNEKLFF
d_gene: TRBD2; j_gene: TRBJ2-7; v_gene: TRBV7-6; abundance: NA; CDR3nt: TGTGCCAGCAGCTTAAGGGTCGCGGGGGGCTCCGAGCAGTACTTC; CDR3aa: CASSLRVAGGSEQYF
d_gene: TRBD1; j_gene: TRBJ1-3; v_gene: TRBV7-9; abundance: many; CDR3nt: TGTGCCAGCAGCCGGGACAGGTCCTCCTCTGGAAACACCATATATTTT; CDR3aa: CASSRDRSSSGNTIYF
d_gene: NA; j_gene: TRBJ1-1; v_gene: TRBV6-2/TRBV6-3; abundance: NA; CDR3nt: TGTGCCAGCGGGACCTTTCCGACAAGTGGAACTGAAGCTTTCTTT; CDR3aa: CASGTFPTSGTEAFF
d_gene: NA; j_gene: TRBJ1-1; v_gene: TRBV27; abundance: NA; CDR3nt: TGTGCCAGCAGTTTAGGCAGGGGCTTTTCAACTGAAGCTTTCTTT; CDR3aa: CASSLGRGFSTEAFF
d_gene: TRBD2; j_gene: TRBJ2-3; v_gene: TRBV4-1; abundance: NA; CDR3nt: TGCGCCAGCAGCCAAGCCCCCGGGACTAGCTACACAGATACGCAGTATTTT; CDR3aa: CASSQAPGTSYTDTQYF
d_gene: NA; j_gene: TRBJ2-7; v_gene: TRBV28; abundance: many; CDR3nt: TGTGCCAGCCGTGAACGTGGTTCCTACGAGCAGTACTTC; CDR3aa: CASRERGSYEQYF
d_gene: NA; j_gene: TRBJ2-2; v_gene: TRBV4-1; abundance: few; CDR3nt: TGCGCCAGCAGCCCCTTGGTGGGGGACACCGGGGAGCTGTTTTTT; CDR3aa: CASSPLVGDTGELFF
d_gene: TRBD1; j_gene: TRBJ2-1; v_gene: TRBV15; abundance: many; CDR3nt: TGTGCCACCAATGCCCGGACAGGTACCAATGAGCAGTTCTTC; CDR3aa: CATNARTGTNEQFF
d_gene: NA; j_gene: TRBJ2-3; v_gene: TRBV7-9; abundance: many; CDR3nt: TGTGCCTACGACTTAATTCTCGATACGCAGTATTTT; CDR3aa: CAYDLILDTQYF
d_gene: NA; j_gene: TRBJ2-7; v_gene: TRBV7-6; abundance: NA; CDR3nt: TGTGCCAGCAGCTTAGAGAGGGACGGGACGAACGAGCAGTACTTC; CDR3aa: CASSLERDGTNEQYF
d_gene: NA; j_gene: TRBJ2-6; v_gene: TRBV4-3; abundance: many; CDR3nt: TGCGCCAGCAGCCAAGATCCGGCAGGCCTCTCCTCTGGGGCCAACGTCCTGACTTTC; CDR3aa: CASSQDPAGLSSGANVLTF
d_gene: NA; j_gene: TRBJ1-1; v_gene: TRBV30; abundance: many; CDR3nt: TGTGCCTGGAGTGTATTCCTGAACACTGAAGCTTTCTTT; CDR3aa: CAWSVFLNTEAFF
d_gene: NA; j_gene: TRBJ2-5; v_gene: TRBV5-4; abundance: NA; CDR3nt: TGTGCCAGCAGCTTGGGGACTAGGGGGATTGAGACCCAGTACTTC; CDR3aa: CASSLGTRGIETQYF
d_gene: TRBD1; j_gene: TRBJ1-4; v_gene: TRBV6-5; abundance: few; CDR3nt: TGTGCCAGCAGTGGAGGGGGCGCTATACATGAAAAACTGTTTTTT; CDR3aa: CASSGGGAIHEKLFF
d_gene: NA; j_gene: TRBJ2-6; v_gene: TRBV10-3; abundance: once; CDR3nt: TGTGCCATCAGCAAAGCCGGGAACGTCCTGACTTTC; CDR3aa: CAISKAGNVLTF
d_gene: NA; j_gene: TRBJ2-3; v_gene: TRBV15; abundance: many; CDR3nt: TGTGCCACCAGCTCATCCCCGGGACGGACTACAGATACGCAGTATTTT; CDR3aa: CATSSSPGRTTDTQYF
d_gene: NA; j_gene: TRBJ1-2; v_gene: TRBV13; abundance: few; CDR3nt: TGTGCCAGCAGCTACTACAGGGAAAGCTCCTTC; CDR3aa: CASSYYRESSF
d_gene: NA; j_gene: TRBJ2-3; v_gene: TRBV20-1; abundance: few; CDR3nt: TGCAGTGCTAGTCTGGATACGCAGTATTTT; CDR3aa: CSASLDTQYF
d_gene: TRBD2; j_gene: TRBJ2-5; v_gene: TRBV2; abundance: NA; CDR3nt: TGTGCCAGCAGTGAATTGGGACTAGCGGGCCAAGAGACCCAGTACTTC; CDR3aa: CASSELGLAGQETQYF
d_gene: NA; j_gene: TRBJ1-1; v_gene: TRBV7-2; abundance: many; CDR3nt: TGTGCCAGCAGCTTAGTTGAGCTGGTGAACACTGAAGCTTTCTTT; CDR3aa: CASSLVELVNTEAFF
d_gene: NA; j_gene: TRBJ1-4; v_gene: TRBV29-1; abundance: few; CDR3nt: TGCAGCGTTGAGCAAGGGGCGAGTGAAAAACTGTTTTTT; CDR3aa: CSVEQGASEKLFF
d_gene: TRBD2; j_gene: TRBJ2-2; v_gene: TRBV28; abundance: many; CDR3nt: TGTGCCAGCAGTTTACCGTTGACTAGCGAGAACACCGGGGAGCTGTTTTTT; CDR3aa: CASSLPLTSENTGELFF
d_gene: NA; j_gene: TRBJ2-1; v_gene: TRBV9; abundance: NA; CDR3nt: TGTGCCAGCAGCCTTTTTTCCACGGGGACGGGTTACAATGAGCAGTTCTTC; CDR3aa: CASSLFSTGTGYNEQFF
d_gene: TRBD1; j_gene: TRBJ1-1; v_gene: TRBV12-3/TRBV12-4; abundance: NA; CDR3nt: TGTGCCAGCAGTCAAACGGGACAGCAGAACACTGAAGCTTTCTTT; CDR3aa: CASSQTGQQNTEAFF
d_gene: NA; j_gene: TRBJ1-5; v_gene: TRBV4-3; abundance: NA; CDR3nt: TGCGCCAGCAGCCAAGGTTGGAGCAATCAGCCCCAGCATTTT; CDR3aa: CASSQGWSNQPQHF
d_gene: NA; j_gene: TRBJ2-5; v_gene: TRBV12-3/TRBV12-4; abundance: many; CDR3nt: TGTGCCAGCATCTTGAGTTCGGTCCAAGAGACCCAGTACTTC; CDR3aa: CASILSSVQETQYF
d_gene: TRBD2; j_gene: TRBJ2-1; v_gene: TRBV7-6; abundance: NA; CDR3nt: TGTGCCAGCAGCTTAGTGCCTAGCGGGAAGGATGAGCAGTTCTTC; CDR3aa: CASSLVPSGKDEQFF
d_gene: NA; j_gene: TRBJ2-5; v_gene: TRBV7-9; abundance: many; CDR3nt: TGTGCCAGCAGCTCTAACATCTTAACCGCGTACCAAGAGACCCAGTACTTC; CDR3aa: CASSSNILTAYQETQYF
d_gene: TRBD1; j_gene: TRBJ1-2; v_gene: TRBV6-6; abundance: NA; CDR3nt: TGTGCCACCGGAGACGGGACAGGGAACGGCTACACCTTC; CDR3aa: CATGDGTGNGYTF
d_gene: NA; j_gene: TRBJ1-2; v_gene: TRBV29-1; abundance: many; CDR3nt: TGCAGCGCCGAGGTTATTGACGGGGGACGGGCAAATGGCTACACCTTC; CDR3aa: CSAEVIDGGRANGYTF
d_gene: NA; j_gene: TRBJ1-5; v_gene: TRBV29-1; abundance: many; CDR3nt: TGCAGCGTTGATCAGGGAAACAATCAGCCCCAGCATTTT; CDR3aa: CSVDQGNNQPQHF
d_gene: NA; j_gene: TRBJ1-2; v_gene: TRBV24-1; abundance: NA; CDR3nt: TGTGCCACCAGTGATCCTGACAGGTTATATGGCTACACCTTC; CDR3aa: CATSDPDRLYGYTF